These 16 T cell receptor beta chains share one sample of origin, sequenced in a study of cytomegalovirus exposure and HLA in healthy donors. PCR employed 60 Vbeta and 13 Jbeta primers. The repertoire was sequenced with immunoSEQ multiplex PCR; TCRdb's copy has only in-frame clones and lacks some. Of 250,000 to 350,000 clones listed, approximately 90% were seen once; the top ten hold around 4.2%. Input material: PBMCs. These receptors were taken from a man aged 40-49 years in good health and CMV-seropositive.

The chain combines TRBV5-8 with TRBJ1-4; D is undetermined. V was shortened by 1 base and J by 6 bases, with 10 bases between the two germline ends. The CDR3 spans 14 residues. Germline assignment: CDR1 SGHTS and CDR2 YDEGEE. The CDR3, as DNA: TGTGCCAGCAGCTTGACGACGGGTTATGAAAAACTGTTTTTT. As protein: CASSLTTGYEKLFF. Drawing the rest from reference TRBV5-8 and TRBJ1-4, the complete variable domain is EAGVTQSPTHLIKTRGQQATLRCSPISGHTSVYWYQQALGLGLQFLLWYDEGEERNRGNFPPRFSGRQFPNYSSELNVNALELEDSALYLCASSLTTGYEKLFFGSGTQLSVL.

The chain couples TRBV6-1 to TRBJ2-7, with TRBD1 as a possible D gene (6 bases). Germline lookup yields CDR1 MNHNS and CDR2 SASEGT. This CDR3 comprises 12 residues. V was shortened by 8 bases and J by 3 bases, with 11 bases between the two germline ends. The chain's CDR3 is CASGRDNYEQYF. CDR3 nucleotides: TGTGCCAGCGGCAGGGACAACTACGAGCAGTACTTC.

The gene calls are TRBV28 and TRBJ1-3, with D possibly being TRBD1 (5 bases). The CDR3 consists of 13 residues. V lost 8 bases, J lost 3 bases, and 11 bases lay in between. Germline V CDR1 and CDR2: MDHEN, SYDVKM. The CDR3 region is CASVQGSGNTIYF. In nucleotides, the CDR3 is TGTGCCAGCGTGCAGGGAAGTGGAAACACCATATATTTT.

V gene TRBV4-1 combines with J gene TRBJ2-7, with 7 nucleotides matching TRBD1. Germline trimming cut 4 bases from V and 3 bases from J; bases unmatched to any gene: 6. CDR1 is MGHRA, CDR2 YSYEKL, per germline. The CDR3 length is 14 residues. This chain's CDR3 is CASSRDRENYEQYF. The CDR3 bases are TGCGCCAGCAGCCGAGACAGGGAAAACTACGAGCAGTACTTC.

The rearrangement uses TRBV19 and TRBJ2-5, with TRBD2 matching over 8 bases. The V segment lost 10 bases and the J segment 1 base; nucleotides outside the gene matches: 8. The CDR3 is 14 amino acids. Germline-derived CDR1 and CDR2 are LNHDA and SQIVND (reference sequence). The CDR3 loop is CATGRGGPQETQYF. Here the CDR3 DNA reads TGTGCCACTGGACGGGGGGGGCCCCAAGAGACCCAGTACTTC. Based on the CDR3 plus reference TRBV19 and TRBJ2-5, the full variable domain is DGGITQSPKYLFRKEGQNVTLSCEQNLNHDAMYWYRQDPGQGLRLIYYSQIVNDFQKGDIAEGYSVSREKKESFPLTVTSAQKNPTAFYLCATGRGGPQETQYFGPGTRLLVL.

The V call is TRBV27, the J call TRBJ2-7; 9 nucleotides line up with TRBD1. With V trimmed by 3 bases and J by 4 bases, 7 bases remained unmatched. This CDR3 spans 15 amino acids. Per germline, CDR1 MNHEY and CDR2 SMNVEV (reference sequence). CDR3 residues: CASSLAGQGFYEQYF. CDR3 in DNA: TGTGCCAGCAGTTTGGCAGGACAGGGGTTTTACGAGCAGTACTTC.

J is TRBJ2-6 and V is TRBV29-1, with a weak D call TRBD1 (5 bases). The CDR3 is 13 residues long. From germline, CDR1 is SQVTM and CDR2 ANQGSEA. Trimming removed 6 bases at V and 4 bases at J, with 10 bases between. The CDR3 loop is CSVQGGGANVLTF. Written as DNA, the CDR3 is TGCAGCGTGCAGGGTGGGGGGGCCAACGTCCTGACTTTC.

This sequence joins TRBV4-3 and TRBJ2-2; TRBD2 agrees at 7 bases. Unmatched junction bases numbered 3, after V lost 1 base and J lost 4 bases. The CDR3 is 15 residues long. Germline CDR1 is LGHNA and CDR2 is YSLEER. CDR3 nucleotide sequence: TGCGCCAGCAGCCAAGGGGGGGGGAGCACCGGGGAGCTGTTTTTT. Protein sequence: CASSQGGGSTGELFF.

The V gene is TRBV7-9, the J gene TRBJ2-5, with 8 nucleotides matching TRBD2. The CDR3 has 15 residues. The V gene end was trimmed by 8 bases and the J gene end by 1 base; junction bases not matched to a gene: 9. CDR1 is SEHNR, CDR2 FQNEAQ, per germline (reference sequence). CDR3 loop: CASAPSGSVQETQYF. In DNA form, the CDR3 reads TGTGCCAGCGCCCCCAGCGGGAGCGTCCAAGAGACCCAGTACTTC.

The rearrangement joins TRBV11-2 to TRBJ2-1, with 11 bases that match TRBD2. This CDR3 spans 16 amino acids. V was clipped by 3 bases and J by 8 bases; unmatched bases: 9. CDR1 is SGHAT and CDR2 is FQNNGV in the germline V gene. This chain's CDR3 is CASSFLLAGVNYEQFF. The CDR3 region has the DNA TGTGCCAGCAGCTTCTTACTAGCGGGAGTGAACTATGAGCAGTTCTTC.

This chain connects TRBV6-4 to TRBJ1-3; a weak D match, TRBD1 (6 bases). Trimming cost V 6 bases and J 0 bases, with 9 bases left between them. This CDR3 spans 14 amino acids. Germline V gene lookup returns CDR1 MRHNA and CDR2 SNTAGT. This chain's CDR3 is CASSGQLSGNTIYF. The CDR3 DNA is TGTGCCAGCAGCGGACAGCTCTCTGGAAACACCATATATTTT.

This clone was seen once. The J gene is TRBJ1-2, the V gene TRBV19; 8 nucleotides line up with TRBD1. Per the germline V gene, CDR1 is LNHDA and CDR2 is SQIVND (reference sequence). Trimming took 1 base from V and 2 from J; bases not matched to a gene: 6. This CDR3 has 16 amino acids. The CDR3 loop reads CASSIGTGQANYGYTF. In DNA, the CDR3 is TGTGCCAGTAGTATAGGGACGGGACAGGCAAACTATGGCTACACCTTC.

The V and J genes are TRBV7-8 and TRBJ1-1, with 10 bases lining up with TRBD1. Germline assignment: CDR1 SGHVS and CDR2 FQNEAQ. The length of the CDR3 is 15 residues. Germline trimming cut 5 bases from V and 1 base from J; bases unmatched to any gene: 4. The CDR3 region is CASSLRTGGNTEAFF. The CDR3 DNA is TGTGCCAGCAGCCTGAGGACAGGGGGGAACACTGAAGCTTTCTTT.

The genes are TRBV14 and TRBJ2-7; 10 bases line up with TRBD1. Trimming removed 5 bases from V and 4 bases from J; junction bases left unmatched: 8. CDR3 length: 15 amino acids. Germline-derived CDR1 and CDR2 are SGHDN and FVKESK. In nucleotides, the CDR3 is TGTGCCAGCAGCTCGAGGACAGGGGGTGGTTACGAGCAGTACTTC. Translation gives CASSSRTGGGYEQYF.

This chain uses TRBV2 with TRBJ1-1; 8 nucleotides match TRBD1. The CDR3 has 15 amino acids. The germline CDR1 and CDR2 sequences are SNHLY and FYNNEI. Trimming took 6 bases from V and 3 from J; bases not matched to a gene: 9. DNA for the CDR3: TGTGCCAGCAGCCGACAGGGGCGGGTTGACACTGAAGCTTTCTTT. Its protein is CASSRQGRVDTEAFF.

J is TRBJ2-7 and V is TRBV27; no firm D call. The CDR3 has 13 residues. CDR1 and CDR2 (germline): MNHEY, SMNVEV (reference sequence). V lost 3 bases and J 4 bases, leaving 10 bases between the germline ends. CDR3 nucleotides: TGTGCCAGCAGTTTCGCGACACCTTACGAGCAGTACTTC. Translating it yields CASSFATPYEQYF.